This entry concerns a single T cell receptor beta chain. Its antigen is currently unknown. Both TRBC1 and TRBC2 were covered by a beta constant-region primer of two equimolar oligonucleotides. Four rounds of PCR amplified the ligated cDNA using nested alpha and beta constant-region primers plus SP2. A 12-nucleotide UMI and the SP2 primer were added to the cDNA 3' end by oligonucleotide ligation. One entry per CDR3 protein results from TCRdb running MiXCR on the UMI-ligation and nested PCR reads. There are over 130,000 distinct CDR3 sequences in the sample; approximately 21% occur only once, and around 0.63% lies in the top ten. The data were taken from a study of naive and memory T cell subsets. Study-level points and caveats: Naive repertoires, especially CD8, held a few larger clonotypes, possibly memory cells re-expressing CD45RA. In CD4 and CD8 cells, diversity dropped from naive through EMRA. Clonotypes here are unpaired alpha or beta chain sequences.

After the first PCR, alpha and beta chain libraries were processed separately. CDR1 MDHEN and CDR2 SYDVKM come from the germline V gene. The junction had 7 bases not matched to a gene; V was cut back by 1 base and J by 0 bases. The CDR3 spans 18 residues. The sequence was collected from a human donor in good health. The sample comprised naive CD8+ T cells from blood. This rearrangement joins TRBV28 to TRBJ2-5; 11 positions match TRBD1. Here the CDR3 DNA reads TGTGCCAGCAGTTTATTGGCTCGGGACAGGGGGGACCAAGAGACCCAGTACTTC. Residues: CASSLLARDRGDQETQYF.